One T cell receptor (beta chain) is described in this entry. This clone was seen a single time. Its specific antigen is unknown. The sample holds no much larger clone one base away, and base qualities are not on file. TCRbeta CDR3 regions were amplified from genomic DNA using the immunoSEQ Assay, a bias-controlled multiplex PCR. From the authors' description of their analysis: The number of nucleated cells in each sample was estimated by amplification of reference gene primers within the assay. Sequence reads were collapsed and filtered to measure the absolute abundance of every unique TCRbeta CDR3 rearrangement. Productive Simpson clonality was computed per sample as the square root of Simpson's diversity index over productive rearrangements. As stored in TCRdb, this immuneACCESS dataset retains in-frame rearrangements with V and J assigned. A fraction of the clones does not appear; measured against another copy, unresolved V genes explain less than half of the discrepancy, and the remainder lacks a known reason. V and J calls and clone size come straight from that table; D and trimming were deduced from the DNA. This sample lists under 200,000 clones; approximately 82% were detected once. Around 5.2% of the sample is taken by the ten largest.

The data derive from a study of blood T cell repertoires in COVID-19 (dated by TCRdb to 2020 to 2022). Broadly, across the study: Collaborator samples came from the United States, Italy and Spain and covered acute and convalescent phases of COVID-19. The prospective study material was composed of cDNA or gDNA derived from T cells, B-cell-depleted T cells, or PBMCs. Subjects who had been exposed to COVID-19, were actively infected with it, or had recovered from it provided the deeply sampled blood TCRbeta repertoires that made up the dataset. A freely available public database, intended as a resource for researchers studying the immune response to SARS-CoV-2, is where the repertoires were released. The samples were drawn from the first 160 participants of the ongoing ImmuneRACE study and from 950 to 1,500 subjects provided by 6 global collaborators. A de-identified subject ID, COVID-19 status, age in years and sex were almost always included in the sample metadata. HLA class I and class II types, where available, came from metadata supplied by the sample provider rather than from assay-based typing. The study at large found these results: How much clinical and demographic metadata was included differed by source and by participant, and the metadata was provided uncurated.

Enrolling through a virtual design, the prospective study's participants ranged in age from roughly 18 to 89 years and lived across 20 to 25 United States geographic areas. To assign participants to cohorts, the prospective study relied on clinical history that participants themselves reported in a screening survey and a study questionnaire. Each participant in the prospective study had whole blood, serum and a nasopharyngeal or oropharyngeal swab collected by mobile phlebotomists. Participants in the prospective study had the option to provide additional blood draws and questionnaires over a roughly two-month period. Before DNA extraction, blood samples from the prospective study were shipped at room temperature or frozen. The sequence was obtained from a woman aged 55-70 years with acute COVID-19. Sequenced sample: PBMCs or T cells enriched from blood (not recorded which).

The CDR3 loop reads CATSDPSAGYYEQYF. Read as DNA, the sequence is TGTGCCACCAGTGACCCGTCAGCGGGGTACTACGAGCAGTACTTC. The V gene is TRBV24-1 and the J gene is TRBJ2-7, with 7 middle bases fitting TRBD2. Sequences KGHDR (CDR1) and SFDVKD (CDR2) are obtained from the germline V gene. Including the terminal cysteine and phenylalanine, the CDR3 comprises 15 residues. The read is trimmed to its CDR3 DNA, 45 bases read in frame from base 1. V ends up 4 bases short and J 3 bases short, with an unmatched junction base count of 8.